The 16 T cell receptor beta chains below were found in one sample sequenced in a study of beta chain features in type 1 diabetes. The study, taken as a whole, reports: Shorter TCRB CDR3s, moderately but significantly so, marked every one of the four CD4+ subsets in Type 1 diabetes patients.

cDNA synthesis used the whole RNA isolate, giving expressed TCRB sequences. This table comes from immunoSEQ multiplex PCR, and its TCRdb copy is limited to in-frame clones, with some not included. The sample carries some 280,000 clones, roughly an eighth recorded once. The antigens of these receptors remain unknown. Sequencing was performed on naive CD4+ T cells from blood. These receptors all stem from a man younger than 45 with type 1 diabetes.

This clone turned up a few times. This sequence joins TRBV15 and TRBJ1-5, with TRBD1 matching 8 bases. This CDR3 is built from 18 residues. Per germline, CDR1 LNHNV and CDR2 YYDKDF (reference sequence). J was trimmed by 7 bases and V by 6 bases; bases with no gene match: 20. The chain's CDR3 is CATSTTLRGPGGDQPQHF. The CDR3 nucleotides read TGTGCCACCAGTACCACTCTCAGGGGCCCAGGGGGCGACCAGCCCCAGCATTTT.

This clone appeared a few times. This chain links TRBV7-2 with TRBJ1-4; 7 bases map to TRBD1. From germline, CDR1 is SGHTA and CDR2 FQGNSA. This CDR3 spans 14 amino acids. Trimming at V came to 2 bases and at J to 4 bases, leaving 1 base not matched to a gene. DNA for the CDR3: TGTGCCAGCAGCTTAACAGGGGTTAATGAAAAACTGTTTTTT. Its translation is CASSLTGVNEKLFF.

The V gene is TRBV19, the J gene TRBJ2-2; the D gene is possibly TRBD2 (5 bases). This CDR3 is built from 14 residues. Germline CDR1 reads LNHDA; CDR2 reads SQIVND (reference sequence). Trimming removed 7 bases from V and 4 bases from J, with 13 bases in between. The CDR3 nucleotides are TGTGCCAGTACCATAGAGGGCTCCACCGGGGAGCTGTTTTTT. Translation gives CASTIEGSTGELFF. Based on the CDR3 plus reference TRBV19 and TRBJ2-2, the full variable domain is DGGITQSPKYLFRKEGQNVTLSCEQNLNHDAMYWYRQDPGQGLRLIYYSQIVNDFQKGDIAEGYSVSREKKESFPLTVTSAQKNPTAFYLCASTIEGSTGELFFGEGSRLTVL.

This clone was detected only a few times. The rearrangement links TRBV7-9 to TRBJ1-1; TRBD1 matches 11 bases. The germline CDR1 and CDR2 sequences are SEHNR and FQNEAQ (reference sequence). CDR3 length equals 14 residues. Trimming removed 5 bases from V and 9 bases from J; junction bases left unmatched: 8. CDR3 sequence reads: CASSLGQGAMKAFF. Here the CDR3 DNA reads TGTGCCAGCAGCCTAGGACAGGGGGCGATGAAAGCTTTCTTT.

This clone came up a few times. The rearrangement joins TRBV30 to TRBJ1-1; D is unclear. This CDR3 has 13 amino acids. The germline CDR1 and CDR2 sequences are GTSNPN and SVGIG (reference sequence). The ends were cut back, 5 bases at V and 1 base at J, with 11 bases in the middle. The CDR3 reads CAWGGRPNTEAFF. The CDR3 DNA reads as TGTGCCTGGGGAGGTCGGCCGAACACTGAAGCTTTCTTT.

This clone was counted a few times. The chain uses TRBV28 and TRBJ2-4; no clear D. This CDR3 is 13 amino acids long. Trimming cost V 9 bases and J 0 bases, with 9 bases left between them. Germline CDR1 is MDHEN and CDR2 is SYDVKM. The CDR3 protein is CASTALAKNIQYF. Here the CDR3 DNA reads TGTGCCAGTACTGCGCTAGCCAAAAACATTCAGTACTTC.

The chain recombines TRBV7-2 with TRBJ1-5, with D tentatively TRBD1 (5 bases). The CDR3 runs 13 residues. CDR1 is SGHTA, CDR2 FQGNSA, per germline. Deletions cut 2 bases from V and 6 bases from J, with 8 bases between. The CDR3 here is CASSLRGPQPQHF. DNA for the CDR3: TGTGCCAGCAGCTTAAGGGGCCCTCAGCCCCAGCATTTT. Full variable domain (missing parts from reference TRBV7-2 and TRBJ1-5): GAGVSQSPSNKVTEKGKDVELRCDPISGHTALYWYRQSLGQGLEFLIYFQGNSAPDKSGLPSDRFSAERTGGSVSTLTIQRTQQEDSAVYLCASSLRGPQPQHFGDGTRLSIL.

DNA for the CDR3: TGCGCCAGCAGACCCTATAGCGGGAGCTCCTACAATGAGCAGTTCTTC. Translated, it gives CASRPYSGSSYNEQFF. The chain links TRBV4-1 to TRBJ2-1; 9 bases map to TRBD2. The V gene's germline CDR1 is MGHRA and CDR2 YSYEKL. After removal of 6 bases from V and 0 bases from J, the junction contained 6 bases not matched to a gene. This CDR3 has 16 residues.

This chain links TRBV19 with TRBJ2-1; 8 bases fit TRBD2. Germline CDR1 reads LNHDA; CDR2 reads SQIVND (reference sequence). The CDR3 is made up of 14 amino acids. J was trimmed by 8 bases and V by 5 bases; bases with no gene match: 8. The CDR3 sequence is CASSVVAGSYEQFF. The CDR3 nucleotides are TGTGCCAGTAGTGTGGTAGCGGGGAGCTATGAGCAGTTCTTC.

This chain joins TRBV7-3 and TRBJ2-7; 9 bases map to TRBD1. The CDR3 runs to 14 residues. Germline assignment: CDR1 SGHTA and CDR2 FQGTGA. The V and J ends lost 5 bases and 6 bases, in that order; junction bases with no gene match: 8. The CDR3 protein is CASSQGGQGGEQYF. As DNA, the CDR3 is TGTGCCAGCAGCCAGGGGGGACAGGGCGGCGAGCAGTACTTC.

In DNA, the CDR3 is TGTGCCAGCTCACCTCCGCCTGGCTCGGGGACTGAAGCTTTCTTT. Translated: CASSPPPGSGTEAFF. The rearrangement uses TRBV18 and TRBJ1-1; D unclear. The CDR3 loop spans 15 amino acids. From germline, CDR1 is KGHSH and CDR2 LQKENI. Trimming left V 3 bases short and J 5 bases short, with 16 bases between.

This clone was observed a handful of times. CDR3 in amino acids: CAWSVGQGFGNEQFF. The CDR3 region has the DNA TGTGCCTGGAGTGTAGGGCAGGGATTCGGGAATGAGCAGTTCTTC. This chain joins TRBV30 and TRBJ2-1; D is possibly TRBD1 (5 bases). The germline gives CDR1 GTSNPN, CDR2 SVGIG (reference sequence). Trimming cost V 0 bases and J 7 bases, with 16 bases left between them. The CDR3 contains 15 residues.

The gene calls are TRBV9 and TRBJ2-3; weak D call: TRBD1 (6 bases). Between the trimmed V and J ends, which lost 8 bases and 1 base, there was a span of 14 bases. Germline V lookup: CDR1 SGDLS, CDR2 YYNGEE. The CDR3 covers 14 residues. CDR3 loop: CASCTGPGTDTQYF. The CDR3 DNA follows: TGTGCCAGTTGCACAGGGCCGGGCACAGATACGCAGTATTTT.

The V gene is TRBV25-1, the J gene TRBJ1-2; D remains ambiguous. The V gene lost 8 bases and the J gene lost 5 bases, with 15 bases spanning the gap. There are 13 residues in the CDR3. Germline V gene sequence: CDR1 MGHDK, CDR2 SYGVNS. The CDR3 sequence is CASSKDGSYGYTF. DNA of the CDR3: TGTGCCAGCTCTAAAGACGGGTCTTATGGCTACACCTTC.

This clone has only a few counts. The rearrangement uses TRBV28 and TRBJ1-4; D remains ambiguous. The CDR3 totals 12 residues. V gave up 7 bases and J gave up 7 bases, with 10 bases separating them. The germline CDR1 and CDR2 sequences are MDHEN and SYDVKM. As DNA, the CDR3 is TGTGCCAGCACCCTTGTCGGTGAAAAACTGTTTTTT. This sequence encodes CASTLVGEKLFF.

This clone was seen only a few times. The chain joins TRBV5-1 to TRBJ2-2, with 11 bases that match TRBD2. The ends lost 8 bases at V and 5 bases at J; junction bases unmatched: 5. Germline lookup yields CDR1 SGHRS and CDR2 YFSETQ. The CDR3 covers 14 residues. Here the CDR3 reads CASRLAGSTGELFF. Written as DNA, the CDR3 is TGCGCCAGTAGACTAGCGGGAAGTACCGGGGAGCTGTTTTTT. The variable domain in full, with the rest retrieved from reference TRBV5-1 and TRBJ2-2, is KAGVTQTPRYLIKTRGQQVTLSCSPISGHRSVSWYQQTPGQGLQFLFEYFSETQRNKGNFPGRFSGRQFSNSRSEMNVSTLELGDSALYLCASRLAGSTGELFFGEGSRLTVL.